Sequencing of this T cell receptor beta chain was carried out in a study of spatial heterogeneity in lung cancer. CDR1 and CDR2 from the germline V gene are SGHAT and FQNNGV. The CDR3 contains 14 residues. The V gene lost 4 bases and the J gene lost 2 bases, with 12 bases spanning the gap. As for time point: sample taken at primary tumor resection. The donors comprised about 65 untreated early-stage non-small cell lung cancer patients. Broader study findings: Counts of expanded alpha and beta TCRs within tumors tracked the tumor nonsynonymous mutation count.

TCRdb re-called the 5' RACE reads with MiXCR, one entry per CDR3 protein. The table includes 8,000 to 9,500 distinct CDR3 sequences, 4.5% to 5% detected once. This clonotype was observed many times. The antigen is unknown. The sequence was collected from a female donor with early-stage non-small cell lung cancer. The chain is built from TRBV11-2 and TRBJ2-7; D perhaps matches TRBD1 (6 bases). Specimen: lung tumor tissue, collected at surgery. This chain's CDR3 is CASSSSGVAYEQYF. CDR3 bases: TGTGCCAGCAGCTCTTCAGGGGTGGCCTACGAGCAGTACTTC.